The sequence of this TCR beta chain was determined in a study of cytomegalovirus exposure and HLA in healthy donors. Study-level points and caveats: Later analysis revealed greater clonal expansion in HLA-associated TCR beta chains than in equally common others.

Remarks on this clone: The target antigen is unknown.

PCR primers comprised 60 Vbeta and 13 Jbeta primers. Libraries were prepared by immunoSEQ multiplex PCR; TCRdb keeps only in-frame clonotypes and omits some of them. The table lists around 220,000 clones, 70% to 80% of them singletons. The TCR sequence derives from a woman aged 25 to 39 in good health and CMV-seronegative. Specimen: PBMCs.

The CDR3 sequence is CSVQGLSGYYNEQFF. In DNA form, the CDR3 reads TGCAGCGTCCAGGGGTTGAGCGGATACTACAATGAGCAGTTCTTC. The chain links TRBV29-1 to TRBJ2-1; possibly TRBD1 for D (6 bases). V was pared by 6 bases and J by 3 bases, with 18 bases between. The germline gives CDR1 SQVTM, CDR2 ANQGSEA. CDR3 length equals 15 residues.